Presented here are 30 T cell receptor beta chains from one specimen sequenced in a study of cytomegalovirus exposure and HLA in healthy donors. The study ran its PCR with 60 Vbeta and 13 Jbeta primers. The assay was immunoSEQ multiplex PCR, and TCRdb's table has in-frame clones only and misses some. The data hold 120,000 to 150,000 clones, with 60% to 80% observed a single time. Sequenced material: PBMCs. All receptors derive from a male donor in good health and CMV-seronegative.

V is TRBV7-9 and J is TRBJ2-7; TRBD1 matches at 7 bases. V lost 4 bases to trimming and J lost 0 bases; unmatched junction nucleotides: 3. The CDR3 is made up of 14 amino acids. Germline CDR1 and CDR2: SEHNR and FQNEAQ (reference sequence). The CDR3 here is CASSSGQSSYEQYF. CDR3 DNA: TGTGCCAGCAGCTCGGGACAGTCCTCCTACGAGCAGTACTTC.

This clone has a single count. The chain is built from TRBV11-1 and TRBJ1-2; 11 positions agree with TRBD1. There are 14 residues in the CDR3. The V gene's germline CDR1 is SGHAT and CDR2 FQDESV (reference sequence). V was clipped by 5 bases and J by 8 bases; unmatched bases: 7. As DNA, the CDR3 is TGTGCCAGCAGCCTTACCGGGACAGGGGGAGGCTACACCTTC. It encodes CASSLTGTGGGYTF.

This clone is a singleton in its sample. The CDR3 protein is CASSPDTGELFF. As DNA, the CDR3 is TGTGCCAGCAGTCCGGACACCGGGGAGCTGTTTTTT. This chain joins TRBV6-1 and TRBJ2-2, with D unclear. The V end was cut by 5 bases, the J end by 3 bases, with 4 bases between. Germline-derived CDR1 and CDR2 are MNHNS and SASEGT. The CDR3 totals 12 residues.

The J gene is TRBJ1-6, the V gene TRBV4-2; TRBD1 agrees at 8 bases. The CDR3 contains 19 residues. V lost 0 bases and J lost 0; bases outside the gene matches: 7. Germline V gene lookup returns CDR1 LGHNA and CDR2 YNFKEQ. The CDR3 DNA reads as TGTGCCAGCAGCCAAGATGGACAGGGAGAAAGCTCCTATAATTCACCCCTCCACTTT. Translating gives CASSQDGQGESSYNSPLHF.

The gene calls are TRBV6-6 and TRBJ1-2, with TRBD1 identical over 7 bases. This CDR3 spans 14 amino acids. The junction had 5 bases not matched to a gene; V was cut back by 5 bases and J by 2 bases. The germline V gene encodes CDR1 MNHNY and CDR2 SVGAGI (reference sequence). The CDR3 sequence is CASSRDSDNYGYTF. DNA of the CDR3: TGTGCCAGCAGTCGGGACAGCGACAACTATGGCTACACCTTC.

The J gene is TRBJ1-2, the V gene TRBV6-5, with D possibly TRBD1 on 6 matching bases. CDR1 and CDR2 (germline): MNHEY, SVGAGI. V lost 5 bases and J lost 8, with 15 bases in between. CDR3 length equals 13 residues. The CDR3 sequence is CASSEAGARGYTF. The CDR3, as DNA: TGTGCCAGCAGTGAAGCAGGGGCGAGGGGCTACACCTTC.

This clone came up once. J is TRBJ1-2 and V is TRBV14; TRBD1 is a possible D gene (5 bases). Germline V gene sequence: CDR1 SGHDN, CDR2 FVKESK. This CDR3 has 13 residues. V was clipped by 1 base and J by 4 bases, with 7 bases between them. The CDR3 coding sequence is TGTGCCAGCAGCCAAGGGCAGGGCTATGGCTACACCTTC. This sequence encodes CASSQGQGYGYTF. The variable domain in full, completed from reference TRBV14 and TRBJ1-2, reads EAGVTQFPSHSVIEKGQTVTLRCDPISGHDNLYWYRRVMGKEIKFLLHFVKESKQDESGMPNNRFLAERTGGTYSTLKVQPAELEDSGVYFCASSQGQGYGYTFGSGTRLTVV.

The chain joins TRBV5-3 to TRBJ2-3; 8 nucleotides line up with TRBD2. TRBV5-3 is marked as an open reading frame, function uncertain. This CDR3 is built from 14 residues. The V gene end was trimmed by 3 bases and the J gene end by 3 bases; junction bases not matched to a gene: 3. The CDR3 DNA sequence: TGTGCCAGAAGCTCGGGGGGGGAGACAGATACGCAGTATTTT. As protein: CARSSGGETDTQYF.

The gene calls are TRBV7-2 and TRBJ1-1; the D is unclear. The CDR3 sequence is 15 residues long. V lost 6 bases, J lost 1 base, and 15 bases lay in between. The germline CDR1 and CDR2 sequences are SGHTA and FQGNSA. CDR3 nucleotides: TGTGCCAGCAGTCCCTTGAGACGGGGGAACACTGAAGCTTTCTTT. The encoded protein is CASSPLRRGNTEAFF.

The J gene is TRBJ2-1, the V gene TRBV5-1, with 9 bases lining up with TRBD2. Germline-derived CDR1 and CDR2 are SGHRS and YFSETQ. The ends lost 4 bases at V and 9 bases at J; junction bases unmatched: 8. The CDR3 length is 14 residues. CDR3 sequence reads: CASSPGTSSREQFF. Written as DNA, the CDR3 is TGCGCCAGCAGCCCCGGGACTAGCTCCCGTGAGCAGTTCTTC.

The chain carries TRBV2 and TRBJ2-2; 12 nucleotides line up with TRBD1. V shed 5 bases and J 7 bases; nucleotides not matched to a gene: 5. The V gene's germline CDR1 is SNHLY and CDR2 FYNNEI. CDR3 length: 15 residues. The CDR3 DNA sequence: TGTGCCAGCAGTCGGGACAGGGGGCTTTTCGGGGAGCTGTTTTTT. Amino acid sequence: CASSRDRGLFGELFF.

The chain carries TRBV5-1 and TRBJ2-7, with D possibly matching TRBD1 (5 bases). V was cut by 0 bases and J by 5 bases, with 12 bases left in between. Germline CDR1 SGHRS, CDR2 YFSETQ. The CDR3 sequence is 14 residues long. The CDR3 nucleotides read TGCGCCAGCAGCTTGGACAGGCCGACGGACGAGCAGTACTTC. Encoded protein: CASSLDRPTDEQYF.

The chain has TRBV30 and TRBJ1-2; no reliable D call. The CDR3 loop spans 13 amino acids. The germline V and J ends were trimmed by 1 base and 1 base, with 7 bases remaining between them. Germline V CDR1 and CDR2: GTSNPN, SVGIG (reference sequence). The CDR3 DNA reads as TGTGCCTGGAGTGCTGGCAGTAACTATGGCTACACCTTC. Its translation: CAWSAGSNYGYTF.

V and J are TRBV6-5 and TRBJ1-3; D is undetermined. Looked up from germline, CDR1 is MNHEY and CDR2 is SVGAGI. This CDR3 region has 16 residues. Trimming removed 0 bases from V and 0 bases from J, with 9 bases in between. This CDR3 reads CASSYSPPYSGNTIYF. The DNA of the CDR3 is TGTGCCAGCAGTTACTCCCCGCCCTACTCTGGAAACACCATATATTTT.

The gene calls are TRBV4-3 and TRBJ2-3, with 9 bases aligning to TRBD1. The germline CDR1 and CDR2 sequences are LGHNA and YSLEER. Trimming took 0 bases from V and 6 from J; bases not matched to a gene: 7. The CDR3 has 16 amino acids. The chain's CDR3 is CASSQENRGPWDTQYF. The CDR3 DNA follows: TGCGCCAGCAGCCAAGAAAACAGGGGGCCATGGGATACGCAGTATTTT.

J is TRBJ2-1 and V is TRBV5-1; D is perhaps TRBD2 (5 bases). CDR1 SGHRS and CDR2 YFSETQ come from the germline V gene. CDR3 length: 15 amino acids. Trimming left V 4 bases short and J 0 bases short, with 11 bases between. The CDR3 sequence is CASSPSGTSYNEQFF. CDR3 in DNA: TGCGCCAGCAGCCCGAGCGGCACCTCCTACAATGAGCAGTTCTTC.

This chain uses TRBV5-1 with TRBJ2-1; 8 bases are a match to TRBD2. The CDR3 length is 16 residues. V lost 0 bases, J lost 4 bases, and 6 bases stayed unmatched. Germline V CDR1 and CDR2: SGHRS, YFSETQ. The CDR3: CASSLVSGVRYNEQFF. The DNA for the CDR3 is TGCGCCAGCAGCTTGGTTAGCGGGGTCAGATACAATGAGCAGTTCTTC.

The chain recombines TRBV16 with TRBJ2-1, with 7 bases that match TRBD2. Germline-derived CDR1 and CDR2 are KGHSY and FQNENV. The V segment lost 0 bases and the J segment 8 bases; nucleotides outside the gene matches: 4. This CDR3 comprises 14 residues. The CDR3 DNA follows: TGTGCCAGCAGCCAATCGTTTGCGGGGGATGAGCAGTTCTTC. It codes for CASSQSFAGDEQFF.

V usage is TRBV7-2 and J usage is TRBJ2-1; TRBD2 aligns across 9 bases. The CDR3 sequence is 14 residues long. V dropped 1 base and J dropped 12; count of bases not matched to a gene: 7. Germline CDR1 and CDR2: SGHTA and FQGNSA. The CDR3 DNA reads TGTGCCAGCAGCTTAGATAGCGGGAGCAGGGTGCAGTTCTTC. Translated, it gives CASSLDSGSRVQFF.

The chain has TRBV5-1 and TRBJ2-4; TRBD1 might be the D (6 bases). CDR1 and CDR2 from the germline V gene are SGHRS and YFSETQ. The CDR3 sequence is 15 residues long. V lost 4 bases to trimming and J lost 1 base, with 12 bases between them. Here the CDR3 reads CASSEDSGAKNIQYF. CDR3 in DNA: TGCGCCAGCAGCGAGGACAGTGGGGCCAAAAACATTCAGTACTTC.

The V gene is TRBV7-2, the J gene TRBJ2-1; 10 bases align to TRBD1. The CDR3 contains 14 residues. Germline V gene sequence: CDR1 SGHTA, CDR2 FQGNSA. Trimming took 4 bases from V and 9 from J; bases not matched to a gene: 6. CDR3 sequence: CASSSRTGGIEQFF. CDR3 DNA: TGTGCCAGCAGCTCAAGGACAGGGGGGATTGAGCAGTTCTTC.

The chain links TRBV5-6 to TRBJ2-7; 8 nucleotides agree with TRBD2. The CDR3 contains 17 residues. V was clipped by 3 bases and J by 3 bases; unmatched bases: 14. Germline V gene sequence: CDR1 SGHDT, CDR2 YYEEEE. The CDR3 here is CASSSLRGDHRYYEQYF. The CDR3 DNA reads TGTGCCAGCAGCTCGTTGCGGGGGGACCACCGATACTACGAGCAGTACTTC.

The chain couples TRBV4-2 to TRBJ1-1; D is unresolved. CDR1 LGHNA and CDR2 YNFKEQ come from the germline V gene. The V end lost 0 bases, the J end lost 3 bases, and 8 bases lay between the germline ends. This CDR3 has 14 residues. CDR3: CASSQERVDTEAFF. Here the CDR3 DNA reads TGTGCCAGCAGCCAAGAACGAGTGGACACTGAAGCTTTCTTT.

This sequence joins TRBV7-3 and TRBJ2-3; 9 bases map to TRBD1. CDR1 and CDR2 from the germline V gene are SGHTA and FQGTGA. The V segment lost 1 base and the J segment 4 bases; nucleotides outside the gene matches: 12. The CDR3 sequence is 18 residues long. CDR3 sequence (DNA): TGTGCCAGCAGCTTAAAAAGGACAGGGGCTCCGTTTTCAGATACGCAGTATTTT. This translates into CASSLKRTGAPFSDTQYF.

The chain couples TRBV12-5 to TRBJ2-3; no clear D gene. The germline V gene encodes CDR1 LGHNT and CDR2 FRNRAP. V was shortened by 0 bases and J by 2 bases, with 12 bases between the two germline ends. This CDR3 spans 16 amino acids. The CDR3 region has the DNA TGTGCTAGTGGTTTGGTAACAAAGGAGTTCACAGATACGCAGTATTTT. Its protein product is CASGLVTKEFTDTQYF. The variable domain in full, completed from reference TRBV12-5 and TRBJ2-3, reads DARVTQTPRHKVTEMGQEVTMRCQPILGHNTVFWYRQTMMQGLELLAYFRNRAPLDDSGMPKDRFSAEMPDATLATLKIQPSEPRDSAVYFCASGLVTKEFTDTQYFGPGTRLTVL.

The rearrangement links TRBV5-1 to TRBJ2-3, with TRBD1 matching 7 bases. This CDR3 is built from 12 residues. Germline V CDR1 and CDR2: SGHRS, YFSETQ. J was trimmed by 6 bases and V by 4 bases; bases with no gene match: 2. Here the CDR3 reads CASSLQGDTQYF. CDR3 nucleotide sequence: TGCGCCAGCAGCCTACAGGGGGATACGCAGTATTTT.

The CDR3, as DNA: TGTGCCAGCAAGACCACAGGGTCCACCTATGGCTACACCTTC. Residues: CASKTTGSTYGYTF. The chain combines TRBV6-5 with TRBJ1-2; D is perhaps TRBD1 (6 bases). The V gene's germline CDR1 is MNHEY and CDR2 SVGAGI. V was trimmed by 7 bases and J by 4 bases, leaving 16 bases between them. This CDR3 is 14 amino acids long.

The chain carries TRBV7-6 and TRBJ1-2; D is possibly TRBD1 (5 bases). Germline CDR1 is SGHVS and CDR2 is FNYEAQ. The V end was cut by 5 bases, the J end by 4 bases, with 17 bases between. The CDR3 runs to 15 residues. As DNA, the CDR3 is TGTGCCAGCAGCCCACGGGGGGGTACGGGCTATGGCTACACCTTC. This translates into CASSPRGGTGYGYTF.

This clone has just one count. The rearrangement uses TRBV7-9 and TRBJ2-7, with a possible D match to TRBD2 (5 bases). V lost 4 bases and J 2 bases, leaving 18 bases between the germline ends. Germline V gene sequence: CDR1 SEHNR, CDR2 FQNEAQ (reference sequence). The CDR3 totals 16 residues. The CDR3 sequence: CASSSILAGPPYEQYF. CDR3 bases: TGTGCCAGCAGCTCCATCCTGGCGGGCCCACCCTACGAGCAGTACTTC.

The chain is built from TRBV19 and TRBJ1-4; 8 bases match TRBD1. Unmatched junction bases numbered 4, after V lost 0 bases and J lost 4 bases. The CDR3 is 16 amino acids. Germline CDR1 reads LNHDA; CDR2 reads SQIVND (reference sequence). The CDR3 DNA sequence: TGTGCCAGTAGTATAGATGGGGACAGGATTAATGAAAAACTGTTTTTT. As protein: CASSIDGDRINEKLFF.